This section outlines one TCR beta chain sequence together with its context. No antigen is known for it. Unsorted cryopreserved PBMC were sequenced, averaging approximately 100,000 T cells per clinical donor. This sample is drawn from a study of T cells in tuberculosis. Whole-study context: This South African cohort compared adolescents with or without latent tuberculosis against adults with active tuberculosis.

V lost 7 bases, J lost 4 bases, and 11 bases stayed unmatched. The CDR3 runs 15 residues. Germline V gene lookup returns CDR1 SQVTM and CDR2 ANQGSEA. Study observations and caveats: Smaller distances to GMM-specific TCRs suggested their expansion in active tuberculosis.

TCRdb's copy holds only in-frame clones and misses some; the assay was immunoSEQ multiplex PCR. Of approximately 35,000 clones detected, less than 97% appear once; the ten largest clones hold 2.4%. The specimen sequenced was PBMCs. The clonotype was recovered from a donor aged 10 to 29 with latent tuberculosis or without tuberculosis infection. This chain uses TRBV29-1 with TRBJ1-3, with TRBD1 matching over 9 bases. The CDR3 here is CSAGTGSSPGNTIYF. CDR3 in DNA: TGCAGCGCCGGGACAGGGTCTTCCCCCGGAAACACCATATATTTT.